The next 6 T cell receptor beta chains were all read from a single sample in a study of T cell repertoires in cytomegalovirus infection (dated by TCRdb to about 2019). For these TCRs, the target antigens are not known. Sequencing relied on an Illumina HiSeq 1500. TCRdb's own reprocessing of the public reads used fastp at Q25 and MiXCR and kept productive beta chains. One record per CDR3 amino acid sequence lists the most common genes and DNA. The sample yields hundreds of thousands of distinct CDR3 sequences; approximately 30% were counted once. The ten biggest clones cover 9.5% to 15% of the sample. The treatment or condition label corresponds to: in vitro stimulation with specific CMV peptide epitopes to enrich CMV-specific T cells. The sample in question was cultured CD8+ T cells from PBMCs, obtained from culture after CMV antigen stimulation. All receptors come from a human donor in good health (CMV status not recorded). Some clones in this sample may be carry-over from other donors' samples.

This clonotype was observed at least ten times. A much bigger clone sits one base away, suggesting this may be a read error. The chain has TRBV6-5 and TRBJ1-2; weak D call: TRBD1 (6 bases). Germline CDR1 is MNHEY and CDR2 is SVGAGI. V was trimmed by 0 bases and J by 4 bases, leaving 6 bases between them. The CDR3 loop spans 13 amino acids. CDR3 amino acids: CASSYSDSYGYTF. The CDR3 region has the DNA TGTGCCAGCAGTTACTCGGACAGCTATGGCTACACCTTC.

This clonotype was detected many times. J is TRBJ2-1 and V is TRBV6-2 or TRBV6-3; D is perhaps TRBD1 (5 bases). Germline CDR1 MNHEY, CDR2 SVGEGT. This CDR3 has 16 amino acids. The V end was cut by 3 bases, the J end by 5 bases, with 17 bases between. In DNA form, the CDR3 reads TGTGCCAGCAGTTATATCTTCGACAGTCCTAACAATGAGCAGTTCTTC. Translating it yields CASSYIFDSPNNEQFF.

This chain uses TRBV15 with TRBJ2-1; D is possibly TRBD2 (6 bases). Germline V lookup: CDR1 LNHNV, CDR2 YYDKDF (reference sequence). CDR3 length: 17 amino acids. Trimming removed 7 bases at V and 2 bases at J, with 21 bases between. The chain's CDR3 is CATTLFLLGGAYNEQFF. The CDR3 nucleotides read TGTGCCACCACCCTTTTCCTGCTGGGAGGCGCCTACAATGAGCAGTTCTTC.

A few counts support this clonotype. The chain uses TRBV4-1 and TRBJ1-3; D is undetermined. The V end lost 0 bases, the J end lost 0 bases, and 6 bases lay between the germline ends. Germline assignment: CDR1 MGHRA and CDR2 YSYEKL. CDR3 size: 15 residues. DNA for the CDR3: TGCGCCAGCAGCCAAGACACCAGCTCTGGAAACACCATATATTTT. It encodes CASSQDTSSGNTIYF.

This clonotype was recorded a few times. This chain connects TRBV7-6 to TRBJ1-1, with 7 bases identical to TRBD1. V was clipped by 6 bases and J by 8 bases; unmatched bases: 6. Germline V gene data show CDR1 as SGHVS and CDR2 as FNYEAQ. This CDR3 is built from 12 residues. The CDR3 DNA reads TGTGCCAGCAGTTATCAGGGGGACGAAGCTTTCTTT. The encoded protein is CASSYQGDEAFF.

The rearrangement links TRBV6-1 to TRBJ2-1, with D perhaps given as TRBD1 or TRBD2 (5 bases each). Trimming cost V 7 bases and J 4 bases, with 8 bases left between them. Germline V gene sequence: CDR1 MNHNS, CDR2 SASEGT. This CDR3 is built from 12 residues. The CDR3 DNA is TGTGCCAGCATCTGGGGGTACAATGAGCAGTTCTTC. This gives the protein CASIWGYNEQFF.